This T cell receptor beta chain was recorded in a study of control samples from healthy donors and cancer patients. TCRdb's table, derived via immunoSEQ multiplex PCR, lists solely in-frame clones and lacks some. The repertoire includes tens of thousands of clones, over 85% of them detected once, and around 5.1% sits in the top ten. The sequenced sample consisted of blood. The TCR was taken from a man between 50 and 59 years old in good health.

The CDR3 sequence is CASSSPSGGSYNEQFF. CDR3 bases: TGTGCCAGCAGCTCCCCTAGCGGGGGATCCTACAATGAGCAGTTCTTC. The gene calls are TRBV7-6 and TRBJ2-1, with 10 bases identical to TRBD2. CDR1 and CDR2 from the germline V gene are SGHVS and FNYEAQ. This CDR3 comprises 16 residues. The V and J ends lost 4 bases and 1 base, in that order; junction bases with no gene match: 4.